This T cell receptor beta chain was sequenced during a study of STAT5B mutations in CD4+ large granular lymphocyte leukemia. Authors' data handling: Productive clonotypes were detectable down to 2.59 x 10-5 frequency. TCRdb's table, derived via immunoSEQ multiplex PCR, lists solely in-frame clones and lacks some. That table gives V, J and clone size, and the DNA gave D and trimming. The repertoire includes approximately 39,000 clones, approximately 85% of them detected once, and approximately 1.2% sits in the top ten. Trimming removed 1 base at V and 12 bases at J, with 13 bases between. This CDR3 is built from 13 residues. Germline V gene data show CDR1 as MDHEN and CDR2 as SYDVKM.

V and J are TRBV28 and TRBJ2-1; tentative D call: TRBD1 (5 bases). The TCR was taken from a human donor in good health. The sequenced material came from CD4+ T cells from blood buffy coats. The CDR3 sequence: CASSLSSLQGQFF. Written as DNA, the CDR3 is TGTGCCAGCAGTTTATCGAGTCTTCAGGGGCAGTTCTTC. Variable domain in full (rest from reference TRBV28 and TRBJ2-1): DVKVTQSSRYLVKRTGEKVFLECVQDMDHENMFWYRQDPGLGLRLIYFSYDVKMKEKGDIPEGYSVSREKKERFSLILESASTNQTSMYLCASSLSSLQGQFFGPGTRLTVL.